The rows below give T cell receptor beta chains drawn from one sample of a study of beta chain features in type 1 diabetes. Profiled with immunoSEQ multiplex PCR; TCRdb holds only in-frame clones, not every one. The sample carries about 330,000 clones, roughly 9.6% recorded once. The sequencing sample was made of naive CD4+ T cells from blood. Receptors were obtained from a woman aged 30 to 39 in good health. Both conserved end residues are part of each CDR3. A D gene is named only where the DNA matches it firmly. Expanded clones are given a class, and other clones once, few, many or no size at all.

V	size	J	D	DNA	CDR3
TRBV2	NA	TRBJ2-5	NA	TGTGCCAGCAGTGAACTTCCAGGGCGTGAGACCCAGTACTTC	CASSELPGRETQYF
TRBV27	NA	TRBJ1-5	NA	TGTGCCAGCAGGACGGGTTTCAAGCCCCAGCATTTT	CASRTGFKPQHF
TRBV18	NA	TRBJ2-7	NA	TGTGCCAGCTCACCGCAGGACATCTCCTACGAGCAGTACTTC	CASSPQDISYEQYF
TRBV18	NA	TRBJ1-1	TRBD1	TGTGCCAGCTCACCACTCAACGCGGGACAGGGGAACACTGAAGCTTTCTTT	CASSPLNAGQGNTEAFF
TRBV19	few	TRBJ1-5	NA	TGTGCCAGTAGTATAATCGTCAATCAGCCCCAGCATTTT	CASSIIVNQPQHF
TRBV28	few	TRBJ2-6	TRBD1	TGTGCCAGCAGTTTTCAGGGGGCTCCCGGGGCCAACGTCCTGACTTTC	CASSFQGAPGANVLTF
TRBV18	few	TRBJ2-5	TRBD1	TGTGCCAGCTCACGGAACGACAGGGACCAAGAGACCCAGTACTTC	CASSRNDRDQETQYF
TRBV7-9	NA	TRBJ2-7	TRBD2	TGTGCCAGCAGCTTTCCTAGCGGGACCTCCTACGAGCAGTACTTC	CASSFPSGTSYEQYF
TRBV29-1	NA	TRBJ1-1	NA	TGCAGCGTTTCGAGAAATGAAGCTTTCTTT	CSVSRNEAFF
TRBV5-1	few	TRBJ1-2	NA	TGCGCCAGCAGCAAAGCCGACAGGATTAACTATGGCTACACCTTC	CASSKADRINYGYTF
TRBV5-1	NA	TRBJ2-4	TRBD2	TGCGCCAGCAGCCCGGGACTAGCGGGAGAGGAAAACATTCAGTACTTC	CASSPGLAGEENIQYF
TRBV9	NA	TRBJ2-7	TRBD1	TGTGCCAGCAGCGAGGGGGCAGGGAGCTCCTACGAGCAGTACTTC	CASSEGAGSSYEQYF
TRBV5-1	NA	TRBJ1-2	TRBD1	TGCGCCAGCAGCGAAGGGCGAGCACAGGGGGAAGGCTACACCTTC	CASSEGRAQGEGYTF
TRBV30	NA	TRBJ2-1	TRBD2	TGTGCCTGGAGTGTAGGGACTAGCGGGAGATACAATGAGCAGTTCTTC	CAWSVGTSGRYNEQFF
TRBV4-3	NA	TRBJ1-1	NA	TGCGCCAGCAGCCAAGGTCCGGGGGAGAACACTGAAGCTTTCTTT	CASSQGPGENTEAFF
TRBV19	few	TRBJ2-5	TRBD1	TGTGCCAGTAGCCCGGGACAGGGTCAAGAGACCCAGTACTTC	CASSPGQGQETQYF
TRBV28	few	TRBJ2-7	NA	TGTGCCAGCAGCCAAGAGGAGGGACCCTACGAGCAGTACTTC	CASSQEEGPYEQYF
TRBV2	many	TRBJ2-7	NA	TGTGCCAGCACGGAGGACGAGCAGTACTTC	CASTEDEQYF
TRBV9	NA	TRBJ2-2	TRBD2	TGTGCCAGCAGCGCCCCGGGACTAGGGGGCACCGGGGAGCTGTTTTTT	CASSAPGLGGTGELFF
TRBV30	few	TRBJ2-3	NA	TGTGCCTGGAGTGTGGCGGCAGATACGCAGTATTTT	CAWSVAADTQYF
TRBV18	NA	TRBJ2-3	NA	TGTGCCAGCTCACCACAGACAGGCAATACAGATACGCAGTATTTT	CASSPQTGNTDTQYF
TRBV9	NA	TRBJ2-1	TRBD2	TGTGCCAGCAGCGTAGTGGGTAGCGGGACCTACAATGAGCAGTTCTTC	CASSVVGSGTYNEQFF
TRBV5-4	few	TRBJ1-5	NA	TGTGCCAGCAGCCTCGGAGGGGCTGACAATCAGCCCCAGCATTTT	CASSLGGADNQPQHF
TRBV5-1	few	TRBJ2-1	TRBD2	TGCGCCAGCAGCCAGCGACAGGTCGGGGGGGATGAGCAGTTCTTC	CASSQRQVGGDEQFF
TRBV9	few	TRBJ2-7	TRBD2	TGTGCCAGCAGCCCCGGGACTAGCGGGAGTCGCGAGCAGTACTTC	CASSPGTSGSREQYF
TRBV20-1	NA	TRBJ2-7	TRBD2	TGCAGTGCTCGGGGGACTAGGCAGTACTTC	CSARGTRQYF
TRBV18	few	TRBJ2-3	TRBD2	TGTGCCAGCTCACCACCCTCTAGCGGGTTCACAGATACGCAGTATTTT	CASSPPSSGFTDTQYF
TRBV6-4	NA	TRBJ2-1	TRBD2	TGTGCCAGCAGTGACTCGTCGCGGGGGTACAATGAGCAGTTCTTC	CASSDSSRGYNEQFF
TRBV10-2	few	TRBJ2-1	TRBD2	TGCGCCAGCAAACTAGCGGGAGGAAATGAGCAGTTCTTC	CASKLAGGNEQFF
TRBV15	NA	TRBJ2-1	TRBD2	TGTGCCACCAGCGGTAATTCCGGGACTAGAAGATACAATGAGCAGTTCTTC	CATSGNSGTRRYNEQFF
TRBV7-9	few	TRBJ2-7	TRBD1	TGTGCCAGCAGCTGGGACAGCTACGAGCAGTACTTC	CASSWDSYEQYF
TRBV19	NA	TRBJ2-1	TRBD2	TGTGCCAGTAGGAAACCGGGACTAGCGGGAGTCAATGAGCAGTTCTTC	CASRKPGLAGVNEQFF
TRBV18	NA	TRBJ2-5	TRBD1	TGTGCCAGCTCACCGCCGGGACAGGGGGCTTGGGGAGAGACCCAGTACTTC	CASSPPGQGAWGETQYF